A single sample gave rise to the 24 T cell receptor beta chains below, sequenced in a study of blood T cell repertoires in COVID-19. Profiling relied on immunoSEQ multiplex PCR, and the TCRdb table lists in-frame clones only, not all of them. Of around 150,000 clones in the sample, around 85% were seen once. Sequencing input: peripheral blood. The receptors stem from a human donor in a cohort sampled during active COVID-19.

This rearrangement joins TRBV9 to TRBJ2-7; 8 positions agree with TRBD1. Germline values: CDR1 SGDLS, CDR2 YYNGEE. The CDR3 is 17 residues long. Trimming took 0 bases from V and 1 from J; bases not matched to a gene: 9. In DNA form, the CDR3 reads TGTGCCAGCAGCGTAGGAGGTCGGGGACAGGCGTCCTACGAGCAGTACTTC. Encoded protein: CASSVGGRGQASYEQYF.

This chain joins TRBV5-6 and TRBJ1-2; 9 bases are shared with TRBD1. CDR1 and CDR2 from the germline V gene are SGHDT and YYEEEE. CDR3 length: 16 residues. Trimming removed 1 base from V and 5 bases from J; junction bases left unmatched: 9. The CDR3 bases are TGTGCCAGCAGCTTGCGGACAGGGGTAGTTAGGTATGGCTACACCTTC. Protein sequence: CASSLRTGVVRYGYTF.

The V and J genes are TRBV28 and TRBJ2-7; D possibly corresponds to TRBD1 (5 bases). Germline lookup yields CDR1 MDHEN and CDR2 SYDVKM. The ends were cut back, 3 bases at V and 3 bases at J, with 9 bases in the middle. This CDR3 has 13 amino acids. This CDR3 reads CASSFGTGYEQYF. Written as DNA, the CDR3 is TGTGCCAGCAGTTTTGGCACAGGCTACGAGCAGTACTTC.

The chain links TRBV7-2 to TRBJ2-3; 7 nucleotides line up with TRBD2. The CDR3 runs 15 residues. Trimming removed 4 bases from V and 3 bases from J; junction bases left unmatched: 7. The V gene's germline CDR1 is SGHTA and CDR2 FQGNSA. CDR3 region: CASSWGGSMTDTQYF. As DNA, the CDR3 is TGTGCCAGCAGCTGGGGGGGAAGCATGACAGATACGCAGTATTTT.

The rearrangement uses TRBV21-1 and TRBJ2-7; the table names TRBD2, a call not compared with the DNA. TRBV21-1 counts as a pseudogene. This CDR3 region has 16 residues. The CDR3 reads CASSNDEASSCYEQYF. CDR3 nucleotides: TGTGCCAGCAGCAATGATGAGGCTAGCAGCTGCTACGAGCAGTACTTC.

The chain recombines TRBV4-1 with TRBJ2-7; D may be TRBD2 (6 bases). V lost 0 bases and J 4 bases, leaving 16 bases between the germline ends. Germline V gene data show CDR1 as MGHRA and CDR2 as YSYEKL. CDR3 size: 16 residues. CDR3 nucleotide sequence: TGCGCCAGCAGCCAAGATCTAGGAGGGTCCAGGTACGAGCAGTACTTC. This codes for CASSQDLGGSRYEQYF.

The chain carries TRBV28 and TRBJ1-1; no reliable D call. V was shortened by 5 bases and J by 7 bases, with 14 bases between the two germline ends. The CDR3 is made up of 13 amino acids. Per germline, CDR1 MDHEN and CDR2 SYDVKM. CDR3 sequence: CASSVLGNLEAFF. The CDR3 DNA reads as TGTGCCAGCAGTGTCCTAGGAAACCTTGAAGCTTTCTTT. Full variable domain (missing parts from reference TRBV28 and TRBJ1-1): DVKVTQSSRYLVKRTGEKVFLECVQDMDHENMFWYRQDPGLGLRLIYFSYDVKMKEKGDIPEGYSVSREKKERFSLILESASTNQTSMYLCASSVLGNLEAFFGQGTRLTVV.

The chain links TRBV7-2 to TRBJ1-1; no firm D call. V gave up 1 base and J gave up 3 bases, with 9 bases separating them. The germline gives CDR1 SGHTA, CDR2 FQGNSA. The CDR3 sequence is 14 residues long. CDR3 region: CASSLVTRDTEAFF. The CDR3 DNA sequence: TGTGCCAGCAGCTTAGTGACTAGGGACACTGAAGCTTTCTTT.

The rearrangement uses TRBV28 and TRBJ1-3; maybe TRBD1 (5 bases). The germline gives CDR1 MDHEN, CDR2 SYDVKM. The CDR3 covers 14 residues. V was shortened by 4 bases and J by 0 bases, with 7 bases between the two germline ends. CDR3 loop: CASSSGFSGNTIYF. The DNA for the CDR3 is TGTGCCAGCAGTTCAGGGTTCTCTGGAAACACCATATATTTT.

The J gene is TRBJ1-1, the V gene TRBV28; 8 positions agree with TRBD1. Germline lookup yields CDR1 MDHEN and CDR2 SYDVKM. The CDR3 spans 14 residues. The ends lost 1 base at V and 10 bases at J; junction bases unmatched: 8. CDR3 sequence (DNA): TGTGCCAGCAGTTTATTGCAGGGGGCCCGTGGAGCTTTCTTT. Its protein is CASSLLQGARGAFF.

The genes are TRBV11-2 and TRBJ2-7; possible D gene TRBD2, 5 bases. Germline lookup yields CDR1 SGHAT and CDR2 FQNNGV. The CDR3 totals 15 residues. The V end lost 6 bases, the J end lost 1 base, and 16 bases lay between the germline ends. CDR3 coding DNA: TGTGCCAGCAGAGGGTTGTCTAGCCGATCCTACGAGCAGTACTTC. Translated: CASRGLSSRSYEQYF.

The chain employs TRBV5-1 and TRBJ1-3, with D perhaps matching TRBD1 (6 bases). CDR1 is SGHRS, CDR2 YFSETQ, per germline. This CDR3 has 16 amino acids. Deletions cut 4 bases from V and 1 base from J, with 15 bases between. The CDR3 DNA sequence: TGCGCCAGCAGCAGTAGAGGGGGTCTGTCTGGAAACACCATATATTTT. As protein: CASSSRGGLSGNTIYF.

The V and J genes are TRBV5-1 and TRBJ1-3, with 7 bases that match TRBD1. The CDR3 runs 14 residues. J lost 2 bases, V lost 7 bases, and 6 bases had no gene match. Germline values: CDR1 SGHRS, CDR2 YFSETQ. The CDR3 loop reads CASGTGTAGNTIYF. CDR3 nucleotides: TGCGCCAGCGGGACGGGGACAGCTGGAAACACCATATATTTT.

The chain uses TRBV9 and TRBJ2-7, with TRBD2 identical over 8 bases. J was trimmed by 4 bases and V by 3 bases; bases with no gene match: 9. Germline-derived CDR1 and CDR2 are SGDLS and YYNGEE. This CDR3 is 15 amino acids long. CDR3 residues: CASSASGGSGYEQYF. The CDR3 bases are TGTGCCAGCAGCGCCTCGGGGGGGTCTGGGTACGAGCAGTACTTC.

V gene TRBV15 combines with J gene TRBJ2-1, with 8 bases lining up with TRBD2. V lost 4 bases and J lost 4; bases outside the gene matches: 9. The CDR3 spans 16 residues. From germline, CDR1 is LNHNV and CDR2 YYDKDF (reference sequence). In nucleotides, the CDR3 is TGTGCCACCAGCAAGTCTCGGGGGGGCAGTTACAATGAGCAGTTCTTC. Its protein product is CATSKSRGGSYNEQFF.

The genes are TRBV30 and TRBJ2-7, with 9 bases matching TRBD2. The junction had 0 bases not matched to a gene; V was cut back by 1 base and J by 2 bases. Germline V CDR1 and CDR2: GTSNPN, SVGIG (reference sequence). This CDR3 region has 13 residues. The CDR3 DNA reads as TGTGCCTGGAGTGAGCGGGAGGCCTACGAGCAGTACTTC. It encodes CAWSEREAYEQYF.

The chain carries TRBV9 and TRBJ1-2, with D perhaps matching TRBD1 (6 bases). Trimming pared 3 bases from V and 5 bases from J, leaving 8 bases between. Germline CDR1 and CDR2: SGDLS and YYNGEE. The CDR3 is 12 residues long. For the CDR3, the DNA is TGTGCCAGCAGCGCTACAGGGTATGGCTACACCTTC. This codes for CASSATGYGYTF.

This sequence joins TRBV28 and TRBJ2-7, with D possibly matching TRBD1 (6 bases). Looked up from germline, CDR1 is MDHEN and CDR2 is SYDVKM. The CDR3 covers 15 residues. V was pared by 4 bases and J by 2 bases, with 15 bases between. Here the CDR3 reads CASSSQGSVPYEQYF. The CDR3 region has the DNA TGTGCCAGCAGTTCCCAGGGGTCGGTCCCCTACGAGCAGTACTTC.

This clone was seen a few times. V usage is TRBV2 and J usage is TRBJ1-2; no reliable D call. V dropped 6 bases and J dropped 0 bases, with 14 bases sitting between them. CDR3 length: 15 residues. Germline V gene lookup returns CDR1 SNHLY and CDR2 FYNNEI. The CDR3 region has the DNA TGTGCCAGCAGAGACTTGGAGGTCGCTAACTATGGCTACACCTTC. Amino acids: CASRDLEVANYGYTF. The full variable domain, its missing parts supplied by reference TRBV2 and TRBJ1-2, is EPEVTQTPSHQVTQMGQEVILRCVPISNHLYFYWYRQILGQKVEFLVSFYNNEISEKSEIFDDQFSVERPDGSNFTLKIRSTKLEDSAMYFCASRDLEVANYGYTFGSGTRLTVV.

Here the CDR3 DNA reads TGTGCCAGCAGTCCTCGTAATTGGGGACAGGCGGGGAACAATGAGCAGTTCTTC. Translation gives CASSPRNWGQAGNNEQFF. This chain uses TRBV28 with TRBJ2-1; 8 positions match TRBD1. CDR1 MDHEN and CDR2 SYDVKM come from the germline V gene. Trimming cost V 5 bases and J 5 bases; bases outside gene matches: 17. The CDR3 contains 18 residues.

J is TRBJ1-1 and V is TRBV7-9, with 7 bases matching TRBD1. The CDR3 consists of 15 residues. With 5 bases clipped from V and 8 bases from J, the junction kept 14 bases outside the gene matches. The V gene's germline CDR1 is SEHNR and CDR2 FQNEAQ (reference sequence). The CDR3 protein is CASSEVGQAFSEAFF. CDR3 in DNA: TGTGCCAGCAGCGAGGTTGGACAGGCCTTCTCAGAAGCTTTCTTT.

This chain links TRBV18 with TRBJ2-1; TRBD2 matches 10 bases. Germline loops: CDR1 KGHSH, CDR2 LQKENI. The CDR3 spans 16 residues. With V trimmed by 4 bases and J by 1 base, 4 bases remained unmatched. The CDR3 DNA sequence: TGTGCCAGCTCACAGCGGGAGGGGGGTTCCTACAATGAGCAGTTCTTC. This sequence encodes CASSQREGGSYNEQFF.

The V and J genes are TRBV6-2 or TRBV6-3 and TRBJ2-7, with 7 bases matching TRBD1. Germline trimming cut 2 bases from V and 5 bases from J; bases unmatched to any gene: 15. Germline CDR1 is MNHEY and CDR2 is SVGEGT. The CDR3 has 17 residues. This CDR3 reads CASSYGSPRQGHHEQYF. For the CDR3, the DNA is TGTGCCAGCAGTTACGGTAGTCCCCGACAGGGACATCACGAGCAGTACTTC.

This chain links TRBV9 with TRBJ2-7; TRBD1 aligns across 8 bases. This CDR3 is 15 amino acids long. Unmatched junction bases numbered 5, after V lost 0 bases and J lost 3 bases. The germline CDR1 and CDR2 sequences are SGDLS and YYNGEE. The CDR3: CASSVEDRGSYEQYF. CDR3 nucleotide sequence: TGTGCCAGCAGCGTAGAAGACAGGGGAAGCTACGAGCAGTACTTC. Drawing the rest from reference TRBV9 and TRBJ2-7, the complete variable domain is DSGVTQTPKHLITATGQRVTLRCSPRSGDLSVYWYQQSLDQGLQFLIQYYNGEERAKGNILERFSAQQFPDLHSELNLSSLELGDSALYFCASSVEDRGSYEQYFGPGTRLTVT.